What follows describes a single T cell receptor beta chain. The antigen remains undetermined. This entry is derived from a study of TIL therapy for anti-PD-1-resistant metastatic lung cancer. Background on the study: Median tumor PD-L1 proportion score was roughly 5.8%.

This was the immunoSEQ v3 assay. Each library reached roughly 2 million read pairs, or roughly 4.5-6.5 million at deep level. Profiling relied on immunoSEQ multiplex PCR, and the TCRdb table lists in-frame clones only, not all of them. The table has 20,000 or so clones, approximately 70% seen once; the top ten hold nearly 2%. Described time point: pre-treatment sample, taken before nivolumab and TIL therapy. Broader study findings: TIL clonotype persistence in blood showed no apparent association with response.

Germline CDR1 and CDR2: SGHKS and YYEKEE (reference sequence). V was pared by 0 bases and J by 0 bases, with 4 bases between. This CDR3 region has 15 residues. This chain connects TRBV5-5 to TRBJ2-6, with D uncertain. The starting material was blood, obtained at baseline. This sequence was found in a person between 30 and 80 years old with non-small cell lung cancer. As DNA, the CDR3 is TGTGCCAGCAGCTTGGGTAGCTCTGGGGCCAACGTCCTGACTTTC. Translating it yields CASSLGSSGANVLTF. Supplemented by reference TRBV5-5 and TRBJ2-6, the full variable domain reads DAGVTQSPTHLIKTRGQQVTLRCSPISGHKSVSWYQQVLGQGPQFIFQYYEKEERGRGNFPDRFSARQFPNYSSELNVNALLLGDSALYLCASSLGSSGANVLTFGAGSRLTVL.